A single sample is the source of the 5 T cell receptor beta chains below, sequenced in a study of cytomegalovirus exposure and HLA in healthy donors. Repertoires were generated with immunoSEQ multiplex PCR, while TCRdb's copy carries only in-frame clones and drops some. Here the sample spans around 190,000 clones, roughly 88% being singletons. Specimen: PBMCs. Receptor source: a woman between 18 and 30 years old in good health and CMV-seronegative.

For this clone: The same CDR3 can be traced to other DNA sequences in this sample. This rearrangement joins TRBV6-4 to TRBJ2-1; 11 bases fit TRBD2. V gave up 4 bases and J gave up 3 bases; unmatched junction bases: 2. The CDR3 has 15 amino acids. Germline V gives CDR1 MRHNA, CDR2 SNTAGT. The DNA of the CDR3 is TGTGCCAGCAGTGGAACTAGCGGGAGCTACAATGAGCAGTTCTTC. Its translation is CASSGTSGSYNEQFF.

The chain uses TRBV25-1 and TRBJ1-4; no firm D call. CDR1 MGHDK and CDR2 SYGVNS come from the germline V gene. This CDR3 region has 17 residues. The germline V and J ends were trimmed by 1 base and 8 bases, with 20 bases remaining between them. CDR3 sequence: CASSESAGGPISEKLFF. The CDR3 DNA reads TGTGCCAGCAGTGAATCCGCGGGAGGGCCCATATCCGAAAAACTGTTTTTT.

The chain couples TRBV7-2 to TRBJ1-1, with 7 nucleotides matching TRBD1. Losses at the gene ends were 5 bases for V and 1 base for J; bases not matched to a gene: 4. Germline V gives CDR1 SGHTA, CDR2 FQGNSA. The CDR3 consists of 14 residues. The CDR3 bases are TGTGCCAGCAGCCGTCAGGGGGGGAACACTGAAGCTTTCTTT. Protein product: CASSRQGGNTEAFF.

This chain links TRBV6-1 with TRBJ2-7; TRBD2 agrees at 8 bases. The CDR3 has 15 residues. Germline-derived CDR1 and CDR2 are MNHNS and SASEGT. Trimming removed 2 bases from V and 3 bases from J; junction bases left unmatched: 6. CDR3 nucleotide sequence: TGTGCCAGCAGTGAAATGAGCGGGAGCTACTACGAGCAGTACTTC. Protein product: CASSEMSGSYYEQYF.

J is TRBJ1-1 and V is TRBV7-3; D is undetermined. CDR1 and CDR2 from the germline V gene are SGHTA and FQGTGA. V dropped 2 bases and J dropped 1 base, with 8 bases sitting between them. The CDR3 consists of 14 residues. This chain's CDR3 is CASSLEGRNTEAFF. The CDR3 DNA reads TGTGCCAGCAGCTTAGAGGGCAGGAACACTGAAGCTTTCTTT.